This T cell receptor (beta chain) was sequenced in a study of shared clonotypes between healthy human individuals. General study findings and limits: Relative to their counterparts shared across all four donors, non-shared clonotypes exhibited diminished generation probabilities. Donor clonotype sharing was expected to depend on sequencing depth.

Germline assignment: CDR1 SGHRS and CDR2 YFSETQ. V was pared by 4 bases and J by 4 bases, with 5 bases of the junction left unmatched. The CDR3 contains 15 residues. Naive-designated CD8 cells lacked CD45RO, were positively enriched for CCR7, and omitted terminally differentiated effector memory CD45RA+ cells. All the donors were Caucasian adults who lived in Nashville, Tennessee. Measured with immunoSEQ multiplex PCR; TCRdb has only the in-frame clones, and not every one. The table has hundreds of thousands of clones, nearly 97% seen once. In regard to this clone: Its antigen is not known.

J is TRBJ2-7 and V is TRBV5-1, with 13 nucleotides matching TRBD2. Sequencing was carried out using naive CD8+ T cells sorted from blood. The receptor was isolated from a woman aged 30 to 39 in good health. CDR3 DNA: TGCGCCAGCAGCCCGTGGACTAGCGGGAGTTACGAGCAGTACTTC. It codes for CASSPWTSGSYEQYF.